The clone carrying this T cell receptor beta chain showed up just a few times. The antigen remains undetermined. The sample comes from a study of cytomegalovirus exposure and HLA in healthy donors. Vbeta (60) and Jbeta (13) primers were used in the PCR. Sequenced by immunoSEQ multiplex PCR; TCRdb stores in-frame clones only, minus some. This table holds tens of thousands of clones, approximately 63% found once. V dropped 3 bases and J dropped 0 bases, with 12 bases sitting between them. The germline CDR1 and CDR2 sequences are KGHSH and LQKENI. The CDR3 extends over 15 amino acids. Overall study results and limits: Later analysis showed TCR association rates varying by HLA locus, highest for DRB1 and lowest for HLA-C. The majority of CMV-associated TCR beta chains were reported as apparently HLA-restricted in a later analysis. Prior analysis indicated that the majority of TCR beta V segments exhibited productivity approximately 87% or approximately 30% of the time.

Material: PBMCs. V is TRBV18 and J is TRBJ2-7, with D unclear. The sequence was obtained from a woman aged 30 to 39 in good health and CMV-seronegative. In nucleotides, the CDR3 is TGTGCCAGCTCACCTCTTGCTTCTACCTCCTACGAGCAGTACTTC. Its protein product is CASSPLASTSYEQYF.